These 17 T cell receptor beta chains were sequenced from one sample in a study of CD8 T cells in ankylosing spondylitis. TCRdb independently ran MiXCR on the 5' RACE reads; one entry per CDR3 protein. Among 150,000 to 200,000 distinct CDR3 sequences listed, 10% to 15% were seen once. Source material: blood, either unsorted or a sorted T cell fraction (not recorded which). These receptors were taken from a female donor with ankylosing spondylitis or in good health (not recorded which).

This clonotype was counted a single time. A much larger clone lies a single base off, so this may be a read error. V and J are TRBV5-1 and TRBJ1-2, with D unresolved. V gave up 3 bases and J gave up 4 bases, with 13 bases separating them. CDR1 SGHRS and CDR2 YFSETQ come from the germline V gene. The CDR3 has 14 amino acids. The CDR3 coding sequence is TGCGCCAGCAGCTCGGAGGGAGCTAGCTATGGCTACACCTTC. It specifies CASSSEGASYGYTF.

This chain uses TRBV4-1 with TRBJ2-7; weak D call: TRBD2 (6 bases). The CDR3 contains 15 residues. The V end was cut by 1 base, the J end by 2 bases, with 12 bases between. CDR1 and CDR2 from the germline V gene are MGHRA and YSYEKL. The CDR3 DNA reads as TGCGCCAGCAGCCAAGGCGGCGGGACGCCCTACGAGCAGTACTTC. As protein: CASSQGGGTPYEQYF.

This clonotype was counted between two and nine times. This may arise from a read error, as a much more abundant clone is one base away. The CDR3 nucleotides are TGTGCCAGCTCACCGATCCCGGACCAATCGTTGTTGTTTTTT. Translating it yields CASSPIPDQSLLFF. The chain recombines TRBV18 with TRBJ1-4; D uncertain. The V gene's germline CDR1 is KGHSH and CDR2 LQKENI. Trimming stripped 3 bases from V and 15 bases from J, with 20 bases between. CDR3 size: 14 residues. The full variable domain, completed using reference TRBV18 and TRBJ1-4, is NAGVMQNPRHLVRRRGQEARLRCSPMKGHSHVYWYRQLPEEGLKFMVYLQKENIIDESGMPKERFSAEFPKEGPSILRIQQVVRGDSAAYFCASSPIPDQSLLFFGSGTQLSVL.

About this clonotype itself: Being one base from a much bigger clone, this may be a read error. DNA of the CDR3: TGTGCCAGCACCCTCTGGGGACAGGAGAACACCGGGGAGCTGTTTTTT. It is translated as CASTLWGQENTGELFF. The gene calls are TRBV12-3 or TRBV12-4 and TRBJ2-2; 8 bases are a match to TRBD1. V was pared by 7 bases and J by 1 base, with 8 bases of the junction left unmatched. The CDR3 loop spans 16 amino acids.

This chain uses TRBV29-1 with TRBJ1-2; a possible D gene is TRBD1 (5 bases). V shed 4 bases and J shed 8 bases, with 14 bases lying between them. The CDR3 runs to 12 residues. Germline V gene data show CDR1 as SQVTM and CDR2 as ANQGSEA. CDR3 loop: CSVGSGPQGYTF. The CDR3, as DNA: TGCAGCGTTGGGTCAGGGCCACAGGGCTACACCTTC.

This clonotype showed up just once. The chain has TRBV21-1 and TRBJ2-1. TRBV21-1 is reported as a pseudogene. The CDR3 loop spans 12 amino acids. CDR3 region: CASSKDVNEQFF. The CDR3 bases are TGTGCCAGCAGCAAAGACGTGAATGAGCAGTTCTTC.

The chain combines TRBV5-1 with TRBJ1-2; 7 bases align to TRBD1. The J segment lost 9 bases and the V segment lost 3 bases, leaving 11 bases of the junction unmatched. Looked up from germline, CDR1 is SGHRS and CDR2 is YFSETQ. The CDR3 consists of 14 residues. Here the CDR3 reads CASSSTTTGSRYTF. CDR3 in DNA: TGCGCCAGCAGCTCGACGACGACAGGGAGTCGCTACACCTTC. Complete variable domain (other parts from reference TRBV5-1 and TRBJ1-2): KAGVTQTPRYLIKTRGQQVTLSCSPISGHRSVSWYQQTPGQGLQFLFEYFSETQRNKGNFPGRFSGRQFSNSRSEMNVSTLELGDSALYLCASSSTTTGSRYTFGSGTRLTVV.

With regard to this clonotype: The junction differs from germline at one of its ends, possibly a read error. The chain carries TRBV20-1 and TRBJ1-5; D remains unclear. Per the germline V gene, CDR1 is DFQATT and CDR2 is SNEGSKA (reference sequence). The CDR3 contains 17 residues. CDR3 residues: CCARDPLVSRGNQPQHF. The CDR3 nucleotides are TGCTGTGCTAGAGACCCTCTGGTTTCCCGGGGCAATCAGCCCCAGCATTTT.

Ten or more counts support this clonotype. The J gene is TRBJ2-5, the V gene TRBV29-1; the D is unclear. In germline, CDR1 is SQVTM, CDR2 ANQGSEA. CDR3 length: 12 residues. V was trimmed by 4 bases and J by 2 bases, leaving 8 bases between them. The CDR3 loop is CSVGHSQETQYF. The CDR3 bases are TGCAGCGTTGGGCATTCGCAAGAGACCCAGTACTTC.

This clonotype was seen ten or more times. This sequence joins TRBV29-1 and TRBJ2-5, with D possibly being TRBD2 (5 bases). CDR3 length equals 12 residues. Trimming took 3 bases from V and 7 from J, leaving 12 bases between them. CDR1 is SQVTM and CDR2 is ANQGSEA in the germline V gene. CDR3 in amino acids: CSVDQRGGTQYF. The CDR3 coding sequence is TGCAGCGTTGACCAACGAGGAGGGACCCAGTACTTC. Complete variable domain (other parts from reference TRBV29-1 and TRBJ2-5): SAVISQKPSRDICQRGTSLTIQCQVDSQVTMMFWYRQQPGQSLTLIATANQGSEATYESGFVIDKFPISRPNLTFSTLTVSNMSPEDSSIYLCSVDQRGGTQYFGPGTRLLVL.

Points on this clonotype: This may come from a read error, since a much larger clone is one base off. CDR3 protein: CASSDRGRRETQNF. The CDR3 DNA reads TGTGCCAGTTCGGACAGGGGGCGCAGAGAGACCCAGAACTTC. This chain connects TRBV19 to TRBJ2-5; 11 bases are shared with TRBD1. This CDR3 spans 14 amino acids. Germline V gene lookup returns CDR1 LNHDA and CDR2 SQIVND (reference sequence).

There are a few counts of this clonotype. The chain carries TRBV12-3 or TRBV12-4 and TRBJ1-2, with 7 bases fitting TRBD1. The CDR3 covers 14 residues. V trimming: 7 bases; J trimming: 2 bases; junction bases outside the gene matches: 7. CDR3 residues: CASILGGANYGYTF. CDR3 nucleotide sequence: TGTGCCAGCATCCTAGGGGGCGCGAACTATGGCTACACCTTC.

This clonotype has just a few counts. The J gene is TRBJ1-1, the V gene TRBV7-9, with D tentatively TRBD1 (5 bases). This CDR3 has 14 amino acids. Germline lookup yields CDR1 SEHNR and CDR2 FQNEAQ (reference sequence). V lost 6 bases and J 1 base, leaving 12 bases between the germline ends. CDR3 nucleotide sequence: TGTGCCAGCAGTACACCGGACAAGAACACTGAAGCTTTCTTT. Its protein is CASSTPDKNTEAFF.

The V gene is TRBV5-6, the J gene TRBJ2-3; 7 positions match TRBD2. CDR1 and CDR2 (germline): SGHDT, YYEEEE. The ends lost 4 bases at V and 5 bases at J; junction bases unmatched: 13. There are 16 residues in the CDR3. DNA of the CDR3: TGTGCCAGCAGCCCTTCACTAGCGTTGGGGGGAGATACGCAGTATTTT. Its translation: CASSPSLALGGDTQYF.

This clonotype was observed at least ten times. The chain recombines TRBV5-1 with TRBJ2-3; a weak D match, TRBD1 (5 bases). The CDR3 is made up of 16 amino acids. V was pared by 4 bases and J by 3 bases, with 18 bases between. Germline CDR1 is SGHRS and CDR2 is YFSETQ. CDR3 in amino acids: CASSTGRTPYTDTQYF. In DNA form, the CDR3 reads TGCGCCAGCAGCACAGGACGGACACCTTATACAGATACGCAGTATTTT.

There are many counts of this clonotype. The chain carries TRBV2 and TRBJ1-5, with D tentatively TRBD1 (5 bases). The V and J ends lost 7 bases and 5 bases respectively, with 12 bases between them. Looked up from germline, CDR1 is SNHLY and CDR2 is FYNNEI. This CDR3 has 13 residues. The CDR3 loop reads CASKGLSDQPQHF. The CDR3 bases are TGTGCCAGCAAGGGACTTTCAGATCAGCCCCAGCATTTT.

This clonotype occurred a few times. V usage is TRBV7-8 and J usage is TRBJ2-2; 10 nucleotides align to TRBD1. Germline CDR1 SGHVS, CDR2 FQNEAQ. CDR3 size: 16 residues. The junction had 6 bases not matched to a gene; V was cut back by 2 bases and J by 6 bases. CDR3 sequence reads: CASSLNRDRGAGELFF. In DNA form, the CDR3 reads TGTGCCAGCAGCTTAAACCGGGACAGGGGTGCCGGGGAGCTGTTTTTT.